Considering frequency, the clone carrying this T cell receptor beta chain is medium-sized. Its antigen is not identified. Germline V gene lookup returns CDR1 SQVTM and CDR2 ANQGSEA. This CDR3 has 14 amino acids. The sample comes from a study of T cell clusters in autoimmune cytopenias. General observations from the study: Clustering suggested that physiological T cell clusters were missing in primary autoimmune cytopenia patients. The T cell clusters were defined only in silico, without experimental functional validation.

One tube held mixed TRB-A and TRB-B primer pools for touch-down PCR. TCRdb re-called the multiplex PCR reads and shows each CDR3 protein once, DNA omitted. Its clone listing holds under 15,000 distinct CDR3 sequences. TRB was amplified from around 250 ng of peripheral blood genomic DNA per sample. The genes are TRBV29-1 and TRBJ2-5; TCRdb proposes TRBD2, but this gene call is untestable without DNA. The clonotype was recovered from a human donor with an autoimmune cytopenia or autoimmune hepatitis (not recorded which). The sample was peripheral blood. CDR3: CSALAGGPGETQYF.